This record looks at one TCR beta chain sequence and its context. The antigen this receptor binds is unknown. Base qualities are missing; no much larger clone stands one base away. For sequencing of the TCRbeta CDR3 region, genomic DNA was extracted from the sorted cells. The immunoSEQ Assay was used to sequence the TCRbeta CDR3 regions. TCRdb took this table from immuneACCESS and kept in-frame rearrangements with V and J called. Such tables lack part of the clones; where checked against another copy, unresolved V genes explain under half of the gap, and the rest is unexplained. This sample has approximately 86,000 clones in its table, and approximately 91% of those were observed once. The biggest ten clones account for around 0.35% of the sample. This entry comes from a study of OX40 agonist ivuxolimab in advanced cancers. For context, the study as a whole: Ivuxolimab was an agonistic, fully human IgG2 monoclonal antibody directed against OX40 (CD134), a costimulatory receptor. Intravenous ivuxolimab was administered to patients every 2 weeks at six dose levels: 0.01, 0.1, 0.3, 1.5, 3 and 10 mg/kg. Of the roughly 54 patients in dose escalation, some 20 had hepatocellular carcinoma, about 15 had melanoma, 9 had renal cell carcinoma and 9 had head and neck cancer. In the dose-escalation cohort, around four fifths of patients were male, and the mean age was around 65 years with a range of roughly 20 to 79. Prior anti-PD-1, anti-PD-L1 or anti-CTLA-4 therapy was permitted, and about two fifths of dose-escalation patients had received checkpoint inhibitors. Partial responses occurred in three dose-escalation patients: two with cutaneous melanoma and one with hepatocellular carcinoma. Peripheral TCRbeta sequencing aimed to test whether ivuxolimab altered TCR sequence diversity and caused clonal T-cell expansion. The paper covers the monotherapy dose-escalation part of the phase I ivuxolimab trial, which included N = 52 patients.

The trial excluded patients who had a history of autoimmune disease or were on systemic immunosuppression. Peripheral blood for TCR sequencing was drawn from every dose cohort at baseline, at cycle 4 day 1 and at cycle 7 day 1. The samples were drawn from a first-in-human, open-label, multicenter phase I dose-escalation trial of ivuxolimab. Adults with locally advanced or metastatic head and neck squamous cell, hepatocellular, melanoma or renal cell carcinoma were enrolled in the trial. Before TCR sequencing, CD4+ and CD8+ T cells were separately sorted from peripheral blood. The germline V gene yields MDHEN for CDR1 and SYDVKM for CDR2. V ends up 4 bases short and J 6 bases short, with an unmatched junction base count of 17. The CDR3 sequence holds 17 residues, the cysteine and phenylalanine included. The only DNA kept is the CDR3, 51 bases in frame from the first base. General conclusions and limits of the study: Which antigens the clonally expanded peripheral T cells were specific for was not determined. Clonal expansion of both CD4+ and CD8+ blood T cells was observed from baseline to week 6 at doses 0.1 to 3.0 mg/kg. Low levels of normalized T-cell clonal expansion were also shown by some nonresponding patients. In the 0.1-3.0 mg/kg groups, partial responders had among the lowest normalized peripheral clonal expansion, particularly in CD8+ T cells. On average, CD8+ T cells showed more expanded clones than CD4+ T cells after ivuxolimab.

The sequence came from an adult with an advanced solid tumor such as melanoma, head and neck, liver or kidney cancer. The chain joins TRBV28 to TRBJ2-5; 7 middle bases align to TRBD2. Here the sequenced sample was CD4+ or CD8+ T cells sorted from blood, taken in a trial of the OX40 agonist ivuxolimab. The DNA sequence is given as TGTGCCAGCAGTTCCCTGGGGGGGTACTTTACCGAGAAGACCCAGTACTTC. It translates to CASSSLGGYFTEKTQYF.